The clone carrying this T cell receptor beta chain was picked up a small number of times. Its antigen remains unidentified. Germline assignment: CDR1 MNHNY and CDR2 SVGAGI (reference sequence). The CDR3 loop spans 14 amino acids. V shed 2 bases and J shed 7 bases, with 9 bases lying between them. These data originate in a study of radiotherapy plus CTLA-4 blockade in lung cancer. Study-wide points: An expansion of tumor-derived TCR clones occurred in blood after radiotherapy plus ipilimumab. Response was reportedly best predicted by early blood T cell clone dynamics, with interferon-beta.

Sequenced by immunoSEQ multiplex PCR; TCRdb stores in-frame clones only, minus some. Of roughly 68,000 clones listed, around 80% are singletons. Material: peripheral blood, obtained from a patient treated with radiotherapy plus ipilimumab. This rearrangement joins TRBV6-6 to TRBJ1-6; possible D gene TRBD1, 5 bases. This clonotype was sampled from a human donor with non-small cell lung cancer who had a complete response to radiotherapy plus ipilimumab. The CDR3 DNA reads as TGTGCCAGCAGTTACGACAGTATCAATTCACCCCTCCACTTT. Its protein product is CASSYDSINSPLHF.